This T cell receptor beta chain stems from a study of a mutant IDH1 vaccine in newly diagnosed glioma. Study-wide results and limits: Among all patients, vaccine-induced immune responses occurred in roughly 93%.

This CDR3 has 13 residues. CDR1 and CDR2 (germline): ENHRY, SYGVKD. Trimming stripped 8 bases from V and 2 bases from J, with 12 bases between. TCRdb's table, derived via immunoSEQ multiplex PCR, lists solely in-frame clones and lacks some. The sample has tens of thousands of clones, approximately 92% seen once. Time point in this sample: baseline, week 1 (first vaccination visit). Treatment given: pre-vaccination baseline after standard-of-care therapy. Note on this clone: Its specificity is not known.

This receptor was taken from a man in his forties or fifties with glioma. The sequenced sample was PBMCs, obtained from a glioma patient treated with radiotherapy, temozolomide or both. The rearrangement joins TRBV10-3 to TRBJ2-5; D may correspond to TRBD1 or TRBD2 (5 bases each). The CDR3 DNA follows: TGTGCCATCCGGGACCCCTTACAAGAGACCCAGTACTTC. It is translated as CAIRDPLQETQYF.